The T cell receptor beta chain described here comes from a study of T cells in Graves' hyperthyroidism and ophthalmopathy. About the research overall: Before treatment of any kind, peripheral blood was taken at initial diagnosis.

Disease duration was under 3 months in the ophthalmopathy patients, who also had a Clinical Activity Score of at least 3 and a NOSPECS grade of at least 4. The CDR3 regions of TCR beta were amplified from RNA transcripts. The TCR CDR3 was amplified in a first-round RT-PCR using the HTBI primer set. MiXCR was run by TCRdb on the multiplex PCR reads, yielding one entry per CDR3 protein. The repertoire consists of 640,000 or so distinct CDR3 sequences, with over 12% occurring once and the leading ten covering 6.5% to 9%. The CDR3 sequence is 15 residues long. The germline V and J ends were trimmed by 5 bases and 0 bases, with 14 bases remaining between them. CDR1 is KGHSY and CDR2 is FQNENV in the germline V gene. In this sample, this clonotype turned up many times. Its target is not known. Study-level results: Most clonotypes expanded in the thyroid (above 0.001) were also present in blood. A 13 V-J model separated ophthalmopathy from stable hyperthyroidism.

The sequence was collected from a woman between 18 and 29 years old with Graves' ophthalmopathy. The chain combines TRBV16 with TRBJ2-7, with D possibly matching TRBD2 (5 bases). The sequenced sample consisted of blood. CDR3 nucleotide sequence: TGTGCCAGCAGCTTTCGAGGGCCTAACTCCTACGAGCAGTACTTC. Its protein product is CASSFRGPNSYEQYF. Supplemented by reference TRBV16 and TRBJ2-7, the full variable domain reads GEEVAQTPKHLVRGEGQKAKLYCAPIKGHSYVFWYQQVLKNEFKFLISFQNENVFDETGMPKERFSAKCLPNSPCSLEIQATKLEDSAVYFCASSFRGPNSYEQYFGPGTRLTVT.